The 3 T cell receptor beta chains below all came from one sample that was sequenced in a study of cytomegalovirus exposure and HLA in healthy donors. PCR involved 60 Vbeta and 13 Jbeta primers. Libraries were prepared by immunoSEQ multiplex PCR; TCRdb keeps only in-frame clonotypes and omits some of them. The table shows around 100,000 clones, with around 77% occurring only once. The specimen sequenced was PBMCs. These receptors came from a woman in her 30s in good health and CMV-seropositive.

This rearrangement joins TRBV6-5 to TRBJ1-2; D is perhaps TRBD1 (6 bases). Germline-derived CDR1 and CDR2 are MNHEY and SVGAGI. Trimming pared 6 bases from V and 0 bases from J, leaving 14 bases between. The CDR3 contains 15 residues. The CDR3 bases are TGTGCCAGCAGCCGGGGGGGGACATCTAACTATGGCTACACCTTC. This encodes CASSRGGTSNYGYTF.

V is TRBV30 and J is TRBJ2-6; unclear D gene. Trimming cost V 6 bases and J 1 base, with 7 bases left between them. Looked up from germline, CDR1 is GTSNPN and CDR2 is SVGIG (reference sequence). The CDR3 extends over 13 amino acids. The CDR3 DNA reads TGTGCCTGTATCGTATCTGGGGCCAACGTCCTGACTTTC. Translation gives CACIVSGANVLTF.

This chain connects TRBV5-1 to TRBJ1-2; D possibly corresponds to TRBD1 (5 bases). V was clipped by 6 bases and J by 2 bases, with 11 bases between them. This CDR3 contains 13 residues. Germline V gene data show CDR1 as SGHRS and CDR2 as YFSETQ. The CDR3 loop is CASNAGQNYGYTF. As DNA, the CDR3 is TGCGCCAGCAATGCTGGACAAAACTATGGCTACACCTTC.